The sample holds a few counts of the clone carrying this TCR beta chain. Its antigen is unknown. This entry is derived from a study of T-cell reconstitution after alpha-beta-depleted transplantation in children. Study findings and constraints: At around two months after transplant, the alpha-beta T cells were reportedly derived from several hundred expanded clones that came from non-depleted graft cells. After one year, T-cell counts and TCRbeta diversity mostly came from new T cells. The origin of high day-60 TCRbeta diversity in some patients lay in surviving recipient T cells and thymic progenitors.

Library preparation (for TCRbeta) was performed with unique molecular identifiers. One entry per CDR3 protein results from TCRdb running MiXCR on the PCR reads. The sample lists about 400,000 distinct CDR3 sequences; roughly 17% were seen once. Germline V gene lookup returns CDR1 SEHNR and CDR2 FQNEAQ (reference sequence). The CDR3 runs to 17 residues. Losses at the gene ends were 5 bases for V and 0 bases for J; bases not matched to a gene: 10. The sequencing used PBMCs, mostly from graft donor cells, collected 360 days after TCRalphabeta/CD19-depleted stem cell transplant. This sequence joins TRBV7-9 and TRBJ2-1; 7 positions agree with TRBD2. This receptor was taken from a boy younger than two who had a stem cell transplant for Wiskott-Aldrich syndrome, so the T cells may come from the graft donor. The CDR3 DNA sequence: TGTGCCAGCAGCCATACAGCGGGACCGATCTCCTACAATGAGCAGTTCTTC. This sequence encodes CASSHTAGPISYNEQFF.